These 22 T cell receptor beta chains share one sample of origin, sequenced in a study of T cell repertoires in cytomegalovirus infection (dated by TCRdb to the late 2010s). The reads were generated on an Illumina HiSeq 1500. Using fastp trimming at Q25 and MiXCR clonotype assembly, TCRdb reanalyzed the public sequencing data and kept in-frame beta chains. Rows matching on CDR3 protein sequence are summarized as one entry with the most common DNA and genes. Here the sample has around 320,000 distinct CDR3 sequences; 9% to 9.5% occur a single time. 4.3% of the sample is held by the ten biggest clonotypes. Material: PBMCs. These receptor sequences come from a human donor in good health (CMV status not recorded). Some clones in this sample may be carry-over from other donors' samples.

CDR3 in DNA: TGTGCCAGCACCCGCTCAGCGGTGATGGCTGAAGCTTTCTTT. The encoded protein is CASTRSAVMAEAFF. The chain links TRBV2 to TRBJ1-1; D ambiguous. The germline V and J ends were trimmed by 7 bases and 6 bases, with 18 bases remaining between them. This CDR3 has 14 amino acids. Germline loops: CDR1 SNHLY, CDR2 FYNNEI.

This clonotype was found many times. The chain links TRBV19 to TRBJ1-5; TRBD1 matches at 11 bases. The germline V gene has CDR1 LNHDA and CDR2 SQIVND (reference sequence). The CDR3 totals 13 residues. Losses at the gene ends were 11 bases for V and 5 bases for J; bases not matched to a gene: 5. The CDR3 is CAVKGQGDQPQHF. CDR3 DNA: TGTGCCGTAAAGGGACAGGGGGATCAGCCCCAGCATTTT.

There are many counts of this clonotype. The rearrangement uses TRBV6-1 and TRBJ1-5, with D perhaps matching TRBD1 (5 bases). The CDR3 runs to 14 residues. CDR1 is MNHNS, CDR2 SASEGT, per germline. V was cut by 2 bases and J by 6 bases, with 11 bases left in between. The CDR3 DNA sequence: TGTGCCAGCAGTGAATATTGGGGGGGTCAGCCCCAGCATTTT. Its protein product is CASSEYWGGQPQHF.

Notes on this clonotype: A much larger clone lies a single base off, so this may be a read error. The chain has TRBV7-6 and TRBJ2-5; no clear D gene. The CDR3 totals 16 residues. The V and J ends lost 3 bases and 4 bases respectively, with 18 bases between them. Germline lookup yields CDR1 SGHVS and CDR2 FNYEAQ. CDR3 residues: CASSFRVVGGRETQYF. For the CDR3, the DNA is TGTGCCAGCAGCTTCAGAGTTGTCGGCGGCCGAGAGACCCAGTACTTC. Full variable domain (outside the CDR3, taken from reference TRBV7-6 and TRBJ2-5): GAGVSQSPRYKVTKRGQDVALRCDPISGHVSLYWYRQALGQGPEFLTYFNYEAQQDKSGLPNDRFSAERPEGSISTLTIQRTEQRDSAMYRCASSFRVVGGRETQYFGPGTRLLVL.

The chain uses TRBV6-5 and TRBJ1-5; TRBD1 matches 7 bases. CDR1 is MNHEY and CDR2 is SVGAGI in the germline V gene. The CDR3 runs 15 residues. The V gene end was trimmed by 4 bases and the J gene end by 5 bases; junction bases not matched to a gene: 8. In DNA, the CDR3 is TGTGCCAGCAGTTCACAGGGGCCTCGGGATCAGCCCCAGCATTTT. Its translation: CASSSQGPRDQPQHF.

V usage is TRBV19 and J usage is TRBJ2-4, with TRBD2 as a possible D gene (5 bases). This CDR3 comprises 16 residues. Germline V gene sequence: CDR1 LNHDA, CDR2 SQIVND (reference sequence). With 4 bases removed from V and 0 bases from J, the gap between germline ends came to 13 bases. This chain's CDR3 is CASSTGLNLAKNIQYF. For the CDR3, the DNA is TGTGCCAGTAGTACTGGACTGAATCTAGCCAAAAACATTCAGTACTTC.

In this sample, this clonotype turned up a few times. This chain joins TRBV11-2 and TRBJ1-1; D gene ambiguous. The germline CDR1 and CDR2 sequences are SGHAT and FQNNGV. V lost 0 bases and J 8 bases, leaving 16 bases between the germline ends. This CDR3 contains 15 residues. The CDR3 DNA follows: TGTGCCAGCAGCTTAGAAAGGGCTAGGGTAACGGAAGCTTTCTTT. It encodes CASSLERARVTEAFF.

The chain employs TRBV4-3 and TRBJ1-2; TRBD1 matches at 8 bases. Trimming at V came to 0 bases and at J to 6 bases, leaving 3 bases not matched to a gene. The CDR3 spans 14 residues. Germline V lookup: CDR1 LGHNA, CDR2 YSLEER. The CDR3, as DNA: TGCGCCAGCAGCCAAGATTTGACAGGGGATGGCTACACCTTC. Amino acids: CASSQDLTGDGYTF.

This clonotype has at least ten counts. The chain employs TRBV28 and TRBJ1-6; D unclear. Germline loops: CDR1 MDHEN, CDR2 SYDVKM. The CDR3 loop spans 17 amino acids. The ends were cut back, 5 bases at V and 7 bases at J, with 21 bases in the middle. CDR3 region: CASSPLERAVRNSPLHF. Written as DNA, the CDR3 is TGTGCCAGCAGTCCCCTGGAACGGGCAGTAAGGAATTCACCCCTCCACTTT.

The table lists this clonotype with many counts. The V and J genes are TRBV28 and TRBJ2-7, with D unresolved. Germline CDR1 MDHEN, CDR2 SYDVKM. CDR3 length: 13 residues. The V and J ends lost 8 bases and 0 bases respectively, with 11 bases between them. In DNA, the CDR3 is TGTGCCAGCCTAGGCGGTAGCTCCTACGAGCAGTACTTC. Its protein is CASLGGSSYEQYF.

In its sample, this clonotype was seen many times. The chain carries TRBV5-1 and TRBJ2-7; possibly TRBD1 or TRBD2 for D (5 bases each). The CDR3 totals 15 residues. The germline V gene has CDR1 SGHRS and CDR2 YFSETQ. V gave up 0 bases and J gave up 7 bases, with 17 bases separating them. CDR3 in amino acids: CASSLDGTTRGEQYF. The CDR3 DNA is TGCGCCAGCAGCTTGGACGGGACGACCCGAGGGGAGCAGTACTTC.

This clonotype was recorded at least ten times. The chain's CDR3 is CASSGRPTSTDTQYF. The CDR3 DNA sequence: TGTGCCAGTAGCGGGAGGCCCACTAGCACAGATACGCAGTATTTT. The chain uses TRBV7-2 and TRBJ2-3, with 10 bases identical to TRBD2. Germline lookup yields CDR1 SGHTA and CDR2 FQGNSA. The CDR3 is made up of 15 amino acids. Trimming cost V 9 bases and J 0 bases; bases outside gene matches: 6.

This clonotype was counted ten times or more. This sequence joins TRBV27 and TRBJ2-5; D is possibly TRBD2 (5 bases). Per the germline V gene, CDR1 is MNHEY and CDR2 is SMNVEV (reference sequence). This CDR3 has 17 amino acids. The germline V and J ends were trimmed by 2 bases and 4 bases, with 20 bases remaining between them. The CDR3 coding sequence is TGTGCCAGCAGTTTAAGGTGGGCCTCCATGAGCGGAGAGACCCAGTACTTC. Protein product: CASSLRWASMSGETQYF.

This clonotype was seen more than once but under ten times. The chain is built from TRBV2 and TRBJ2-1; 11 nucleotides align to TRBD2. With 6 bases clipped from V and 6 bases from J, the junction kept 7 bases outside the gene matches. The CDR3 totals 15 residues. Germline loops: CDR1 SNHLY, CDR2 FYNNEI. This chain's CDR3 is CASSVTSGSGNEQFF. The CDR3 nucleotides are TGTGCCAGCAGCGTTACTAGCGGGAGCGGCAATGAGCAGTTCTTC. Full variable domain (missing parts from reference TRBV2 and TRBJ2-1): EPEVTQTPSHQVTQMGQEVILRCVPISNHLYFYWYRQILGQKVEFLVSFYNNEISEKSEIFDDQFSVERPDGSNFTLKIRSTKLEDSAMYFCASSVTSGSGNEQFFGPGTRLTVL.

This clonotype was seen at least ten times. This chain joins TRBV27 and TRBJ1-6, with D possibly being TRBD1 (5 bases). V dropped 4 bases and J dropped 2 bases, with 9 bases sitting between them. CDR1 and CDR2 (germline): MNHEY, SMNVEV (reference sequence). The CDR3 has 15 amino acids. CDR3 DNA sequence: TGTGCCAGCAGTTCCCAGGGTACCTATAATTCACCCCTCCACTTT. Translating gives CASSSQGTYNSPLHF.

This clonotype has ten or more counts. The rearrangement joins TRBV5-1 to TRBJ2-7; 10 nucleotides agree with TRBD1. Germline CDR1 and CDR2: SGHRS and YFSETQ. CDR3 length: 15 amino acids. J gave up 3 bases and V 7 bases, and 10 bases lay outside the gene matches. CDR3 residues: CASQPWGTGDYEQYF. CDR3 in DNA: TGCGCCAGCCAACCATGGGGGACAGGGGACTACGAGCAGTACTTC.

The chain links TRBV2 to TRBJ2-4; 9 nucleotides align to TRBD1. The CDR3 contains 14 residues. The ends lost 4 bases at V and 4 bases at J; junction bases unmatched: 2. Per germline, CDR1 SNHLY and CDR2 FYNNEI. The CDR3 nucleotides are TGTGCCAGCAGTGGTGGACAGGGGAAAAACATTCAGTACTTC. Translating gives CASSGGQGKNIQYF.

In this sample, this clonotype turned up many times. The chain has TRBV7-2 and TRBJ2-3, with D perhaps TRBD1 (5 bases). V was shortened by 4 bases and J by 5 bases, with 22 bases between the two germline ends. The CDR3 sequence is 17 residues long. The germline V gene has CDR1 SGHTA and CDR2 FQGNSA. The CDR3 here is CASSSTKTAFRQDTQYF. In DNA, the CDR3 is TGTGCCAGCAGCTCCACAAAGACAGCCTTCCGACAAGATACGCAGTATTTT.

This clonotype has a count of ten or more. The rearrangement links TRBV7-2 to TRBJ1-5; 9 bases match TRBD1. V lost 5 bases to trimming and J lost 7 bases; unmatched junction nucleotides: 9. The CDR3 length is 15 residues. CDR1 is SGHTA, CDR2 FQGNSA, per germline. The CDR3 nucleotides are TGTGCCAGCAGCCCTACCCGGACAGGGGCCCAGCCCCAGCATTTT. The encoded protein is CASSPTRTGAQPQHF.

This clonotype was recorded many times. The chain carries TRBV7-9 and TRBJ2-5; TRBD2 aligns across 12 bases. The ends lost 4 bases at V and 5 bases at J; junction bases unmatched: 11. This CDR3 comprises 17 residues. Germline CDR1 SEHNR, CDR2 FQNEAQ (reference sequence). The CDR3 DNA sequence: TGTGCCAGCAGCTCCCCGACTAGCGGGAGTTCGAGGGAGACCCAGTACTTC. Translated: CASSSPTSGSSRETQYF.

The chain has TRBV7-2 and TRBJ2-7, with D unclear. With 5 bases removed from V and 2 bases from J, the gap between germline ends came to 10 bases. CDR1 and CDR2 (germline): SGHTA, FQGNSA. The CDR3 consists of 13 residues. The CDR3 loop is CASSPLIPYEQYF. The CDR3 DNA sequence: TGTGCCAGCAGCCCTTTGATTCCCTACGAGCAGTACTTC.

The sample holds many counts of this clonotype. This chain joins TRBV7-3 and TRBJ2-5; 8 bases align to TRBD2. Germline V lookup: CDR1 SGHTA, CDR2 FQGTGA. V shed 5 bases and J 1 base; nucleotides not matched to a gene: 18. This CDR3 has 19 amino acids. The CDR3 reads CASSRLGRTSGASQETQYF. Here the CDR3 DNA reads TGTGCCAGCAGCCGATTGGGACGTACTAGCGGAGCCTCCCAAGAGACCCAGTACTTC.